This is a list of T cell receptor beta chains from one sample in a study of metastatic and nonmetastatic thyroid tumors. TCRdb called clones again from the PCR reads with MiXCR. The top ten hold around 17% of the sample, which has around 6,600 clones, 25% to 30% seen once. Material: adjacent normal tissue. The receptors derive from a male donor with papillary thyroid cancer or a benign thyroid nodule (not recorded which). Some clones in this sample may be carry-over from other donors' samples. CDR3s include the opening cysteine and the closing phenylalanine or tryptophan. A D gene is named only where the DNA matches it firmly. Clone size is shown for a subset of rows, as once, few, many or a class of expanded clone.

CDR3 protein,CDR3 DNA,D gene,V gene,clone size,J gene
CASSPGFGTYNEQFF,TGTGCCAGCAGCCCGGGTTTCGGAACCTACAATGAGCAGTTCTTC,NA,TRBV12-3/TRBV12-4,large,TRBJ2-1
CASSPPESGTDTQYF,TGTGCCAGCAGTCCACCTGAGTCTGGCACAGATACGCAGTATTTT,NA,TRBV27,NA,TRBJ2-3
CASSEVYRKLYGYTF,TGTGCCAGCAGTGAAGTGTACAGGAAACTCTATGGCTACACCTTC,NA,TRBV2,NA,TRBJ1-2
CASSFGISEREQYF,TGTGCCAGCAGTTTCGGGATATCGGAAAGGGAGCAGTACTTC,NA,TRBV27,medium-sized,TRBJ2-7
CASSPLQGQDEQFF,TGTGCCAGTAGCCCTCTACAGGGTCAGGATGAGCAGTTCTTC,NA,TRBV7-2,NA,TRBJ2-1
CASSLGPLLRPYEQYF,TGTGCCAGCAGCTTAGGCCCCCTTTTGCGGCCCTACGAGCAGTACTTC,NA,TRBV11-2,medium-sized,TRBJ2-7
CASPWDTSYEQYF,TGTGCCAGCCCCTGGGACACCTCCTACGAGCAGTACTTC,NA,TRBV9,NA,TRBJ2-7
CASSIKGVNYNEQFF,TGTGCCAGTAGTATTAAGGGAGTGAACTACAATGAGCAGTTCTTC,NA,TRBV19,few,TRBJ2-1
CASSLDTGGPFF,TGTGCCAGCAGCTTAGATACAGGGGGCCCGTTCTTC,TRBD1,TRBV7-9,few,TRBJ2-1
CASSVWRSATDTQYF,TGTGCCAGCAGCGTCTGGCGCAGCGCCACAGATACGCAGTATTTT,NA,TRBV11-2,NA,TRBJ2-3
CASSLRQDSLYGYTF,TGTGCCAGCAGTTTAAGGCAGGACAGCCTCTATGGCTACACCTTC,NA,TRBV28,few,TRBJ1-2
CASSHLTSGRRYEQYF,TGCGCCAGCAGTCACCTCACTAGCGGGAGACGTTACGAGCAGTACTTC,TRBD2,TRBV10-1,few,TRBJ2-7
CSARVFAGMNTEAFF,TGCAGTGCTAGAGTCTTTGCAGGGATGAACACCGAAGCTTTCTTT,NA,TRBV20-1,NA,TRBJ1-1
CASFHVTQYF,TGCGCCTCCTTTCACGTTACGCAGTATTTT,NA,TRBV10-2,few,TRBJ2-3
CSARDQLGTDYEQYF,TGCAGTGCTAGAGATCAGCTGGGGACAGACTACGAGCAGTACTTC,TRBD1,TRBV20-1,NA,TRBJ2-7
CASSIVTDYGYTF,TGTGCCAGTAGTATAGTCACAGACTATGGCTACACCTTC,NA,TRBV19,few,TRBJ1-2
CSARGDGKAKNIQYF,TGCAGTGCTAGAGGGGACGGAAAAGCCAAAAACATTCAGTACTTC,NA,TRBV20-1,NA,TRBJ2-4
CSASGRTNTDTQYF,TGCAGTGCTAGTGGGAGGACTAACACAGATACGCAGTATTTT,NA,TRBV20-1,medium-sized,TRBJ2-3
CASSLQGTGAQKMNTEAFF,TGTGCCAGCAGCTTACAAGGGACAGGGGCCCAAAAGATGAACACTGAAGCTTTCTTT,TRBD1,TRBV11-2,once,TRBJ1-1